This T cell receptor beta chain was retrieved from a study of blood T cell repertoires in COVID-19 (TCRdb year 2020). Describing the broader study: Collaborator samples came from the United States, Italy and Spain and covered acute and convalescent phases of COVID-19. Where available, HLA class I and class II types were obtained from metadata supplied by the sample provider rather than from assay-based typing. The samples were drawn from the first 160 participants of the ongoing ImmuneRACE study and from 950 to 1,500 subjects provided by 6 global collaborators. The prospective study material was composed of cDNA or gDNA derived from T cells, B-cell-depleted T cells, or PBMCs. The sample metadata nearly always contained a de-identified subject ID, COVID-19 status, age in years and sex. The repertoires were released in a freely available public database intended as a resource for research on the immune response to SARS-CoV-2. Deeply sampled blood TCRbeta repertoires from subjects exposed to, actively infected with, or recovered from COVID-19 were included in the dataset.

As regards this clone: Its antigen is unknown. Base qualities are not at hand, and no much larger clone is one base apart.

Each collaborating institution followed its own protocols to collect whole blood in K2EDTA tubes. Collaborator samples were shipped for TCRbeta analysis as frozen whole blood, isolated PBMCs, or DNA extracted from either sample type. What the study reported, not specific to this receptor: Clinical and demographic metadata were provided uncurated, with the amount varying by source and participant.

TCRbeta CDR3 regions were amplified from genomic DNA by means of the immunoSEQ Assay, a bias-controlled multiplex PCR. Per the source publication's procedure: The number of nucleated cells in each sample was estimated from the amplification of reference gene primers within the assay. To quantify the absolute abundance of each unique TCRbeta CDR3 rearrangement, sequence reads were collapsed and filtered. For each sample, productive Simpson clonality was calculated as the square root of Simpson's diversity index across productive rearrangements. In TCRdb, the immuneACCESS table is reduced to in-frame sequences with V and J assigned. These tables do not hold every clone; where another copy was compared, an unresolved V gene accounts for under half, and the others remain unexplained. From that table come the V and J calls and clone size; the DNA was used to work out D and trimming. For this sample the table gives approximately 230,000 clones, of which roughly 80% were detected only once. 4% to 6% of the sample is in the top ten clones.

The clonotype originates from a woman aged 80 or over with active or convalescent COVID-19. The sequencing input was peripheral blood.

The DNA sequence is as follows: TGTGCCAGCAGCAAGGGGGAAAAACTGTTTTTT. Its amino acids are CASSKGEKLFF. The rearranged segments are TRBV7-9 and TRBJ1-4; the D segment could be TRBD1, given 5 matching bases. Reading from cysteine to phenylalanine, the CDR3 counts 11 amino acids. Of all the DNA, just the CDR3 is kept, 33 bases in frame from base 1. From a lookup of the germline V gene (reference sequence), CDR1 and CDR2 are SEHNR and FQNEAQ. V sheds 5 bases and J sheds 8 bases, leaving 6 bases between their ends.